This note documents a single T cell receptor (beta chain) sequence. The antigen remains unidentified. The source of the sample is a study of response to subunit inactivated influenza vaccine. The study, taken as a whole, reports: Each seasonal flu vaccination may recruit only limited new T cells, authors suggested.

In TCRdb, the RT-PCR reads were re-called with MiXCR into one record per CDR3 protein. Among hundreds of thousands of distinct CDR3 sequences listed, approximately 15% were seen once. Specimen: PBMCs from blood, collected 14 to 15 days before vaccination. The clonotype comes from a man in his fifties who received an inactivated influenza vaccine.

The CDR3 loop is CAIGQGIGANYEQYF. The CDR3 DNA follows: TGTGCCATCGGCCAGGGGATTGGAGCGAACTACGAGCAGTACTTC. This chain connects TRBV10-3 to TRBJ2-7; D possibly corresponds to TRBD1 (6 bases). The germline V gene has CDR1 ENHRY and CDR2 SYGVKD. Trimming removed 8 bases at V and 3 bases at J, with 20 bases between. There are 15 residues in the CDR3.